The sequence of this T cell receptor beta chain was determined in a study of breast tumors, draining lymph nodes, adjacent tissues. Broader study findings: Most tumor T cells seemingly derive from lymph node, then expand in tumor. Tumors had less TCR diversity than lymph nodes, more than nontumor tissue.

MiXCR, applied by TCRdb to the multiplex PCR reads, yields one record per CDR3 protein. The sample has about 180,000 distinct CDR3 sequences; 30% to 35% are singletons. Samples came from axillary lymph nodes draining the breast cancer. As regards this clonotype: What it binds is unknown. The conserved final phenylalanine or tryptophan is absent from the CDR3, which likely points to a read error.

CDR1 SGHRS and CDR2 YFSETQ come from the germline V gene. V was cut by 4 bases and J by 5 bases, with 22 bases left in between. CDR3 length: 16 amino acids. The sequence derives from a female donor with breast cancer. Some clones in this sample may be carry-over from other donors' samples. Material for sequencing was axillary lymph node tissue. The chain uses TRBV5-1 and TRBJ2-7, with D possibly called TRBD1 or TRBD2 (7 bases each). CDR3 region: CASSRSRGDRGHEQYS. Here the CDR3 DNA reads TGCGCCAGCAGCCGTTCTCGGGGGGACAGAGGCCACGAGCAGTACTCC.